The 17 T cell receptor beta chains reported below all come from one sample, sequenced in a study of CD8+ T cells in alopecia areata. Reverse transcription of extracted RNA yielded cDNA, which provided the sequencing template. Assay used: immunoSEQ multiplex PCR; TCRdb lists only in-frame clones, some missing. The table records more than 200,000 clones, 40% to 55% of them present only once. Treatment in this sample: oral pan-JAK inhibitor, 5-10 mg twice daily. The sequences come from CD4+ T cells sorted from blood, collected at approximately week 36, from a patient treated with tofacitinib. These receptors were taken from a human donor with alopecia areata.

The rearrangement links TRBV27 to TRBJ2-3; perhaps TRBD1 as D (6 bases). The germline V and J ends were trimmed by 6 bases and 0 bases, with 13 bases remaining between them. The CDR3 totals 15 residues. Germline V lookup: CDR1 MNHEY, CDR2 SMNVEV (reference sequence). The CDR3 DNA reads as TGTGCCAGCAGGCCCTGGACAGAGAGCACAGATACGCAGTATTTT. Amino acids: CASRPWTESTDTQYF.

The rearrangement joins TRBV2 to TRBJ2-3; maybe TRBD2 (5 bases). V gave up 2 bases and J gave up 0 bases, with 15 bases separating them. The CDR3 length is 17 residues. Per germline, CDR1 SNHLY and CDR2 FYNNEI. CDR3 residues: CASSENPSGLSTDTQYF. The CDR3 bases are TGTGCCAGCAGTGAAAACCCCAGCGGCCTTAGCACAGATACGCAGTATTTT.

V usage is TRBV19 and J usage is TRBJ2-6; TRBD1 might be the D (5 bases). The CDR3 is 14 residues long. Trimming took off 4 bases at V and 3 bases at J, with 7 bases between the two ends. CDR1 and CDR2 from the germline V gene are LNHDA and SQIVND (reference sequence). CDR3 DNA sequence: TGTGCCAGTAGTAGACAGTTTGGGGCCAACGTCCTGACTTTC. This codes for CASSRQFGANVLTF.

The DNA of the CDR3 is TGCGCCAGCAGCCAAGATAGCGGGACAGTCAATGAGCAGTTCTTC. As protein: CASSQDSGTVNEQFF. This chain links TRBV4-1 with TRBJ2-1; a weak D match, TRBD2 (8 bases). Trimming pared 0 bases from V and 6 bases from J, leaving 12 bases between. Germline V gives CDR1 MGHRA, CDR2 YSYEKL. The CDR3 totals 15 residues.

CDR3 DNA: TGCGCCAGCAGCCAAGAGGAGACAGGAACCTATGGCTACACCTTC. It codes for CASSQEETGTYGYTF. The rearrangement uses TRBV4-1 and TRBJ1-2; maybe TRBD1 (6 bases). V was shortened by 0 bases and J by 4 bases, with 12 bases between the two germline ends. Germline loops: CDR1 MGHRA, CDR2 YSYEKL. There are 15 residues in the CDR3.

CDR3 sequence reads: CASRTSYEQYF. Here the CDR3 DNA reads TGTGCCAGCAGGACGTCCTACGAGCAGTACTTC. V usage is TRBV6-5 and J usage is TRBJ2-5; D is undetermined. TRBJ2-7 matches the DNA end more closely, so the J call is doubtful. Germline assignment: CDR1 MNHEY and CDR2 SVGAGI. This CDR3 is built from 11 residues.

This clone was observed a handful of times. This chain links TRBV4-1 with TRBJ1-5; D may be TRBD1 (6 bases). There are 15 residues in the CDR3. Trimming removed 0 bases at V and 5 bases at J, with 11 bases between. CDR1 is MGHRA, CDR2 YSYEKL, per germline. CDR3: CASSQDFRGYQPQHF. Here the CDR3 DNA reads TGCGCCAGCAGCCAAGACTTCAGGGGATATCAGCCCCAGCATTTT.

This chain links TRBV5-1 with TRBJ2-5; D not resolved. V lost 2 bases to trimming and J lost 5 bases, with 16 bases between them. This CDR3 is 15 amino acids long. The germline gives CDR1 SGHRS, CDR2 YFSETQ. CDR3 sequence reads: CASSFYRAQSETQYF. Written as DNA, the CDR3 is TGCGCCAGCAGCTTCTACCGGGCCCAAAGCGAGACCCAGTACTTC.

There are a few counts of this clone. The chain couples TRBV7-9 to TRBJ2-7; D not resolved. Between the trimmed V and J ends, which lost 5 bases and 7 bases, there was a span of 15 bases. The germline gives CDR1 SEHNR, CDR2 FQNEAQ (reference sequence). CDR3 length equals 13 residues. The CDR3 region is CASSPNSLTEQYF. The CDR3 DNA reads as TGTGCCAGCAGCCCCAATAGTTTGACAGAGCAGTACTTC.

This clone showed up just a few times. The CDR3 DNA sequence: TGTGCCAGCGGTGGACTAGCGGCCTACAATGAGCAGTTCTTC. Its protein product is CASGGLAAYNEQFF. V usage is TRBV6-6 and J usage is TRBJ2-1; 10 nucleotides align to TRBD2. Trimming at V came to 8 bases and at J to 2 bases, leaving 3 bases not matched to a gene. CDR3 length: 14 residues. CDR1 is MNHNY, CDR2 SVGAGI, per germline (reference sequence).

CDR3 nucleotides: TGTGCCAGTGTAAACAGCTGGAACACTGAAGCTTTCTTT. Encoded protein: CASVNSWNTEAFF. This chain joins TRBV25-1 and TRBJ1-1; D not certain. The V end lost 9 bases, the J end lost 1 base, and 12 bases lay between the germline ends. The CDR3 length is 13 residues. CDR1 is MGHDK, CDR2 SYGVNS, per germline.

J is TRBJ2-1 and V is TRBV29-1; possibly TRBD2 for D (6 bases). The V gene lost 8 bases and the J gene lost 12 bases, with 23 bases spanning the gap. CDR3 length: 13 residues. CDR1 and CDR2 from the germline V gene are SQVTM and ANQGSEA. The DNA for the CDR3 is TGCAGCCTGACCGGGACTGGGGGTGAGGTGCAGTTCTTC. It is translated as CSLTGTGGEVQFF.

This clone has more than one count but fewer than ten. The V gene is TRBV14, the J gene TRBJ1-5, with D hard to call. Deletions cut 2 bases from V and 6 bases from J, with 5 bases between. This CDR3 has 12 residues. Germline V CDR1 and CDR2: SGHDN, FVKESK. The CDR3 DNA reads as TGTGCCAGCAGCCAAAGTGGTCAGCCCCAGCATTTT. It translates to CASSQSGQPQHF.

The chain is built from TRBV7-8 and TRBJ2-5; D uncertain. The end of the DNA fits TRBJ2-7 better, so the J call may be wrong. This CDR3 contains 11 residues. Per germline, CDR1 SGHVS and CDR2 FQNEAQ. The DNA for the CDR3 is TGTGCCAGCAGCCATGGTCGCGAGCAGTACTTC. This gives the protein CASSHGREQYF.

This chain links TRBV4-2 with TRBJ2-3; TRBD2 matches at 11 bases. The CDR3 spans 16 residues. Germline V lookup: CDR1 LGHNA, CDR2 YNFKEQ. V was clipped by 1 base and J by 0 bases; unmatched bases: 0. The CDR3 DNA follows: TGTGCCAGCAGCCAAGGACTAGCGGGAAGCACAGATACGCAGTATTTT. It translates to CASSQGLAGSTDTQYF.

The chain has TRBV7-2 and TRBJ2-7, with a tentative D call TRBD1 (5 bases). The CDR3 contains 14 residues. Germline CDR1 is SGHTA and CDR2 is FQGNSA. V was shortened by 4 bases and J by 2 bases, with 12 bases between the two germline ends. The CDR3 loop reads CASSSTGFTYEQYF. The CDR3 DNA reads TGTGCCAGCAGCTCTACAGGTTTTACCTACGAGCAGTACTTC.

This sequence joins TRBV7-3 and TRBJ2-1, with 7 bases matching TRBD2. CDR1 is SGHTA and CDR2 is FQGTGA in the germline V gene. The CDR3 runs to 15 residues. The trim removed 2 bases at V and 8 bases at J, leaving 9 bases unmatched. CDR3 DNA sequence: TGTGCCAGCAGCTTAGGCGGCCCCAGCGGGGATGAGCAGTTCTTC. Encoded protein: CASSLGGPSGDEQFF.